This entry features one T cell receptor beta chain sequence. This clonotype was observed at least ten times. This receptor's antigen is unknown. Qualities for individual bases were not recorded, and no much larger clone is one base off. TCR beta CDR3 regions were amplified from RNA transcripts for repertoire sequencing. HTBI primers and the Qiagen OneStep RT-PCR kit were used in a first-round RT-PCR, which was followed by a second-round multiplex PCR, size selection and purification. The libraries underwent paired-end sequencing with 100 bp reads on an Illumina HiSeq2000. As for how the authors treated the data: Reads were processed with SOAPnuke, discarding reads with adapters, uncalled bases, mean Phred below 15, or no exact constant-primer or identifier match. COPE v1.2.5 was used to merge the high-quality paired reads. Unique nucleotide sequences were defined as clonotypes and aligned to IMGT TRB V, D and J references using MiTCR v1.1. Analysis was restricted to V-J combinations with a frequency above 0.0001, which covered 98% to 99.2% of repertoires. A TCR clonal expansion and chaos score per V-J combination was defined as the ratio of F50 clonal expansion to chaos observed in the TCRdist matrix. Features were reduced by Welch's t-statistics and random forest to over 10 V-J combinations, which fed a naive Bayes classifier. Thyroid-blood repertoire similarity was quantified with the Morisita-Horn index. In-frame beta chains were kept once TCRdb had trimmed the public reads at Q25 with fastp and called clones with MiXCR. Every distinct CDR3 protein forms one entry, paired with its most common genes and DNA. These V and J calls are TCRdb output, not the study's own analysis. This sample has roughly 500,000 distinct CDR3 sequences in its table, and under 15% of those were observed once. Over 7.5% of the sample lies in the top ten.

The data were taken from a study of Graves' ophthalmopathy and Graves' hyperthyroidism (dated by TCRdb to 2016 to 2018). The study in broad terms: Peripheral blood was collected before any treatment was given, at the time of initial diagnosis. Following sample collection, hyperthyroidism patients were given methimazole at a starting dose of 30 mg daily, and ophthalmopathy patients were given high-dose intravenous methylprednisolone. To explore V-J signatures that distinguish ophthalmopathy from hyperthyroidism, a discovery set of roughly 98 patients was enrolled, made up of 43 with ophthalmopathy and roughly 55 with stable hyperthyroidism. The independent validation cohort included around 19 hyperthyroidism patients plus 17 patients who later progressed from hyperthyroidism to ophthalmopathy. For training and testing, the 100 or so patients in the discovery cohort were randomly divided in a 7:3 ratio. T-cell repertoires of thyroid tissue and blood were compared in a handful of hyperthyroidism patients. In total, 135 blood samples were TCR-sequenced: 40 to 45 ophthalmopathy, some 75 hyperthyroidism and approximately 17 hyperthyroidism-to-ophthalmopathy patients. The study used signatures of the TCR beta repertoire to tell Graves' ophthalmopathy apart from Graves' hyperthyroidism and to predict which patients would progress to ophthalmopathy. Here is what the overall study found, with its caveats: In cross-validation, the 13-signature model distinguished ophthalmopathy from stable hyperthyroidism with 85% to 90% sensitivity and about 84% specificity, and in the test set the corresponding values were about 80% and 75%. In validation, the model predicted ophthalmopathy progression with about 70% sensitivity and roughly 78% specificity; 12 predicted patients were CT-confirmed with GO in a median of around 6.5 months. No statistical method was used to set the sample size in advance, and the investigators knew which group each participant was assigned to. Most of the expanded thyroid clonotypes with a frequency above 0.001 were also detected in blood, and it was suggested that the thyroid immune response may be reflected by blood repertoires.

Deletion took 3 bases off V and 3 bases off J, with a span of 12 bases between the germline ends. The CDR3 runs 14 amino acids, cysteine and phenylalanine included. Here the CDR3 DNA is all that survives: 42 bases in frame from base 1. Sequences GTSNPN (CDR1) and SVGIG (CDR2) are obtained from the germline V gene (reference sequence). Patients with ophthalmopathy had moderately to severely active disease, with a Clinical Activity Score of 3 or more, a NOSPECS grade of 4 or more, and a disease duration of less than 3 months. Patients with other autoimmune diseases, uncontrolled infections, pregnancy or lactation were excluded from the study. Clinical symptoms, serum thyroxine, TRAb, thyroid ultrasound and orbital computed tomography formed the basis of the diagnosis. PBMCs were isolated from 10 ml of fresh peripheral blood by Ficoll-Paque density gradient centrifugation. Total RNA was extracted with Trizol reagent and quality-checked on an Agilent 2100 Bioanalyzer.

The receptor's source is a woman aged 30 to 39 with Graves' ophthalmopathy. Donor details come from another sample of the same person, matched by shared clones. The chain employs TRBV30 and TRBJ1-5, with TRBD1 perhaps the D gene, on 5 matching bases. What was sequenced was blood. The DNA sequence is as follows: TGTGCCTGGAGGGGCCCAGGGTTCAATCAGCCCCAGCATTTT. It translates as CAWRGPGFNQPQHF.